This T cell receptor beta chain derives from a study of shared clonotypes between healthy human individuals. Comment on this clone: Antigen unknown.

CD45RO-negative, CCR7-selected cells formed the naive CD8 fraction, which excluded terminally differentiated effector memory CD45RA+ cells. Study-wide results and limits: Large sequencing depth failed to make sorted-subset sequencing complete, rarefaction showed. Naive subsets generally had larger estimated richness than memory subsets.

CDR3 length equals 14 residues. The germline gives CDR1 MDHEN, CDR2 SYDVKM. V was shortened by 5 bases and J by 5 bases, with 13 bases between the two germline ends. Clones were read by immunoSEQ multiplex PCR, and TCRdb kept only the in-frame ones, dropping some. The table records about 580,000 clones, roughly 98% of them present only once. Material: naive CD8+ T cells sorted from blood. This clonotype was sampled from a man aged 25 to 40 in good health. The V and J genes are TRBV28 and TRBJ2-1; weak D call: TRBD2 (5 bases). CDR3 DNA: TGTGCCAGCAGTAAAAGAGCGGCAAACAATGAGCAGTTCTTC. Protein product: CASSKRAANNEQFF.